This TCR beta chain was retrieved from a study of blood T cell repertoires in COVID-19. Across the whole study: Samples taken during acute and convalescent COVID-19 were collected in the United States, Italy and Spain. The cDNA or gDNA used as material had been derived from T cells, B-cell-depleted T cells, or PBMCs.

Germline CDR1 and CDR2: LNHDA and SQIVND (reference sequence). After removal of 7 bases from V and 5 bases from J, the junction contained 6 bases not matched to a gene. There are 13 residues in the CDR3. In the study's own analysis: From reference gene primer amplification, estimates of nucleated cell counts were derived. Assay used: immunoSEQ multiplex PCR; TCRdb lists only in-frame clones, some missing. V, J and clone size derive from that table, while D and trimming were established from the DNA sequence. This repertoire shows roughly 260,000 clones, about 87% found once; its top ten account for approximately 2.3%.

This TCR came from a woman between 45 and 65 years old with acute or convalescent COVID-19. The chain recombines TRBV19 with TRBJ1-1, with 8 nucleotides matching TRBD1. Sequencing was done on a sample of peripheral blood. The CDR3 DNA is TGTGCCAGTAATAACCGACAGGGGACTGAAGCTTTCTTT. This gives the protein CASNNRQGTEAFF.